The next 32 T cell receptor beta chains were all read from a single sample in a study of T cell changes during pregnancy in multiple sclerosis (dated by TCRdb to the late 2010s). Library prep was done by the immunoSEQ multiplex PCR assay. The immuneACCESS repertoire file appears here via TCRdb, limited to in-frame rearrangements. These files lack a portion of the clones; in checked studies, under half of the deficit traces to unresolved V genes, and the cause of the others is not known. The sample yields about 50,000 clones; around nine tenths were counted once. Of the sample, 0.39% falls within the top ten clones. The input for sequencing was CD4+ T cells from peripheral blood mononuclear cells, taken after pregnancy. The receptors stem from a female donor with multiple sclerosis, enrolled in a pregnancy study.

This clone was seen a single time. The chain is built from TRBV30 and TRBJ1-3; 7 positions match TRBD1. The CDR3 is made up of 16 amino acids. Germline CDR1 and CDR2: GTSNPN and SVGIG (reference sequence). Germline trimming cut 7 bases from V and 0 bases from J; bases unmatched to any gene: 12. Here the CDR3 reads CAYHIGQALSGNTIYF. CDR3 bases: TGTGCCTACCACATTGGACAGGCTCTCTCTGGAAACACCATATATTTT.

The genes are TRBV28 and TRBJ2-1; TRBD1 might be the D (5 bases). CDR1 and CDR2 (germline): MDHEN, SYDVKM. Trimming removed 6 bases at V and 4 bases at J, with 10 bases between. This CDR3 is built from 13 residues. CDR3 loop: CASRQPGYNEQFF. The CDR3, as DNA: TGTGCCAGCAGACAGCCAGGGTACAATGAGCAGTTCTTC.

The chain combines TRBV7-2 with TRBJ2-3; 10 nucleotides line up with TRBD1. Germline CDR1 SGHTA, CDR2 FQGNSA. Trimming took 5 bases from V and 3 from J; bases not matched to a gene: 2. CDR3 size: 14 residues. The CDR3, as DNA: TGTGCCAGCAGCCGGGGACAGGGGACAGATACGCAGTATTTT. Protein: CASSRGQGTDTQYF.

The chain combines TRBV7-9 with TRBJ2-1; D is uncertain. V lost 4 bases and J lost 7, with 8 bases in between. This CDR3 is 12 amino acids long. Germline V gives CDR1 SEHNR, CDR2 FQNEAQ (reference sequence). This CDR3 is CASSSAGNEQFF. The DNA for the CDR3 is TGTGCCAGCAGCTCTGCCGGGAATGAGCAGTTCTTC.

The chain has TRBV19 and TRBJ1-2, with D possibly matching TRBD1 (5 bases). Germline V gives CDR1 LNHDA, CDR2 SQIVND (reference sequence). The CDR3 spans 16 residues. Trimming left V 3 bases short and J 0 bases short, with 14 bases between. The CDR3, as DNA: TGTGCCAGTAGTATGCGCCGGGGGGGAGCTAACTATGGCTACACCTTC. Protein sequence: CASSMRRGGANYGYTF.

The chain has TRBV30 and TRBJ1-2; TRBD1 aligns across 10 bases. The CDR3 has 14 residues. From germline, CDR1 is GTSNPN and CDR2 SVGIG (reference sequence). The V gene end was trimmed by 5 bases and the J gene end by 3 bases; junction bases not matched to a gene: 6. The CDR3 loop reads CAWDRGQAYYGYTF. The CDR3 DNA sequence: TGTGCCTGGGACAGGGGGCAGGCGTACTATGGCTACACCTTC.

V and J are TRBV2 and TRBJ2-3; possible D gene TRBD1, 5 bases. Germline V lookup: CDR1 SNHLY, CDR2 FYNNEI. V dropped 6 bases and J dropped 4 bases, with 17 bases sitting between them. This CDR3 spans 15 amino acids. The DNA for the CDR3 is TGTGCCAGCAGAACCCAGGGTGGCGGTGCAGATACGCAGTATTTT. Residues: CASRTQGGGADTQYF. Combining the CDR3 with reference TRBV2 and TRBJ2-3 gives the whole variable domain EPEVTQTPSHQVTQMGQEVILRCVPISNHLYFYWYRQILGQKVEFLVSFYNNEISEKSEIFDDQFSVERPDGSNFTLKIRSTKLEDSAMYFCASRTQGGGADTQYFGPGTRLTVL.

The table lists this clone with a count of one. The chain recombines TRBV5-1 with TRBJ2-5; D not certain. Germline CDR1 reads SGHRS; CDR2 reads YFSETQ. V lost 0 bases, J lost 0 bases, and 6 bases lay in between. This CDR3 is 14 amino acids long. The CDR3 reads CASSLVTDQETQYF. CDR3 in DNA: TGCGCCAGCAGCTTGGTTACAGACCAAGAGACCCAGTACTTC.

The chain links TRBV4-3 to TRBJ2-2; 9 nucleotides align to TRBD2. Germline trimming cut 3 bases from V and 9 bases from J; bases unmatched to any gene: 8. This CDR3 has 15 amino acids. Germline-derived CDR1 and CDR2 are LGHNA and YSLEER. This CDR3 reads CASSQEREAFRELFF. In DNA form, the CDR3 reads TGCGCCAGCAGCCAGGAGCGGGAGGCTTTCCGGGAGCTGTTTTTT.

This clone showed up just once. The chain is built from TRBV27 and TRBJ2-3, with D unresolved. Germline V CDR1 and CDR2: MNHEY, SMNVEV (reference sequence). Trimming removed 4 bases at V and 0 bases at J, with 17 bases between. The CDR3 is 17 amino acids. The DNA of the CDR3 is TGTGCCAGCAGTTCACCCCGGTCCCCTATTAGCACAGATACGCAGTATTTT. Amino acid sequence: CASSSPRSPISTDTQYF.

The genes are TRBV4-1 and TRBJ1-4, with no clear D. The CDR3 totals 14 residues. Germline CDR1 MGHRA, CDR2 YSYEKL. V was clipped by 4 bases and J by 8 bases, with 14 bases between them. This CDR3 reads CASSRIAVGEKLFF. As DNA, the CDR3 is TGCGCCAGCAGCCGGATAGCGGTCGGGGAAAAACTGTTTTTT.

This clone was seen only once. This chain links TRBV5-5 with TRBJ1-4; 8 bases map to TRBD1. Germline V lookup: CDR1 SGHKS, CDR2 YYEKEE (reference sequence). Losses at the gene ends were 0 bases for V and 6 bases for J; bases not matched to a gene: 7. There are 16 residues in the CDR3. CDR3 sequence: CASSLVLGQGDEKLFF. The CDR3 DNA reads as TGTGCCAGCAGCTTGGTACTCGGACAGGGCGATGAAAAACTGTTTTTT.

The V gene is TRBV12-5, the J gene TRBJ2-7, with TRBD2 identical over 7 bases. The length of the CDR3 is 17 residues. V shed 0 bases and J 2 bases; nucleotides not matched to a gene: 10. Germline CDR1 is LGHNT and CDR2 is FRNRAP. For the CDR3, the DNA is TGTGCTAGTGGTTTGGTAATACTTGCTAGCGGAACCTACGAGCAGTACTTC. Translation: CASGLVILASGTYEQYF.

This chain links TRBV6-5 with TRBJ1-6, with TRBD1 as a possible D gene (5 bases). CDR1 is MNHEY and CDR2 is SVGAGI in the germline V gene. V was cut by 0 bases and J by 7 bases, with 7 bases left in between. This CDR3 is 14 amino acids long. This CDR3 reads CASSYSGGNSPLHF. In DNA, the CDR3 is TGTGCCAGCAGTTACTCCGGGGGGAATTCACCCCTCCACTTT.

The rearrangement links TRBV7-2 to TRBJ2-5, with 9 positions matching TRBD2. The CDR3 has 15 residues. CDR1 and CDR2 from the germline V gene are SGHTA and FQGNSA. Trimming cost V 1 base and J 3 bases; bases outside gene matches: 3. CDR3 protein: CASSLGGRAEETQYF. The CDR3 bases are TGTGCCAGCAGCTTAGGCGGGAGGGCTGAAGAGACCCAGTACTTC. The full variable domain, with the rest looked up from reference TRBV7-2 and TRBJ2-5, is GAGVSQSPSNKVTEKGKDVELRCDPISGHTALYWYRQSLGQGLEFLIYFQGNSAPDKSGLPSDRFSAERTGGSVSTLTIQRTQQEDSAVYLCASSLGGRAEETQYFGPGTRLLVL.

The chain recombines TRBV2 with TRBJ2-7; 13 nucleotides align to TRBD2. The CDR3 totals 17 residues. V shed 7 bases and J 4 bases; nucleotides not matched to a gene: 13. From germline, CDR1 is SNHLY and CDR2 FYNNEI. The CDR3 region is CASMNLRTSGRRYEQYF. CDR3 in DNA: TGTGCCAGCATGAACCTGAGGACTAGCGGGAGAAGGTACGAGCAGTACTTC.

This rearrangement joins TRBV19 to TRBJ2-2, with 10 bases lining up with TRBD2. The V gene end was trimmed by 3 bases and the J gene end by 4 bases; junction bases not matched to a gene: 8. The germline V gene encodes CDR1 LNHDA and CDR2 SQIVND (reference sequence). CDR3 length equals 17 residues. The CDR3 coding sequence is TGTGCCAGTAGTATGGGGCCGCTAGCGGGAGTCACCGGGGAGCTGTTTTTT. This codes for CASSMGPLAGVTGELFF.

The chain is built from TRBV19 and TRBJ2-3; 12 bases align to TRBD2. The CDR3 loop spans 20 amino acids. V dropped 4 bases and J dropped 0; count of bases not matched to a gene: 14. Germline CDR1 reads LNHDA; CDR2 reads SQIVND (reference sequence). The CDR3 DNA sequence: TGTGCCAGTAGTACCCACCGGGGACTAGCGGGTCCCTCTAGCACAGATACGCAGTATTTT. Encoded protein: CASSTHRGLAGPSSTDTQYF.

This chain joins TRBV28 and TRBJ1-2, with a tentative D call TRBD1 (6 bases). This CDR3 region has 15 residues. CDR1 is MDHEN, CDR2 SYDVKM, per germline. With 6 bases removed from V and 3 bases from J, the gap between germline ends came to 17 bases. The CDR3 region is CASSVGGGADYGYTF. The CDR3 coding sequence is TGTGCCAGCAGCGTTGGAGGGGGGGCGGACTATGGCTACACCTTC.

CDR3 bases: TGTGCCAGCAGCTTGGGAGGCCTGGTGGCCGGGGAGCTGTTTTTT. Translation gives CASSLGGLVAGELFF. The chain joins TRBV5-8 to TRBJ2-2; D is unclear. The germline V gene has CDR1 SGHTS and CDR2 YDEGEE. The V end lost 0 bases, the J end lost 6 bases, and 12 bases lay between the germline ends. This CDR3 has 15 residues.

V is TRBV14 and J is TRBJ2-1; D is possibly TRBD1 (6 bases). The CDR3 loop spans 14 amino acids. V was trimmed by 4 bases and J by 4 bases, leaving 11 bases between them. Germline CDR1 is SGHDN and CDR2 is FVKESK. The CDR3 reads CASSREQGYNEQFF. Here the CDR3 DNA reads TGTGCCAGCAGCCGAGAACAGGGATACAATGAGCAGTTCTTC.

This clone showed up just a few times. The chain couples TRBV19 to TRBJ2-7; 12 positions agree with TRBD2. This CDR3 has 15 amino acids. Germline values: CDR1 LNHDA, CDR2 SQIVND (reference sequence). V was clipped by 3 bases and J by 2 bases; unmatched bases: 2. For the CDR3, the DNA is TGTGCCAGTAGTATTGGACTAGCGGGGACCTACGAGCAGTACTTC. It yields the protein CASSIGLAGTYEQYF.

The chain recombines TRBV19 with TRBJ2-6, with D possibly TRBD2 on 5 matching bases. The CDR3 has 15 amino acids. V lost 2 bases and J 2 bases, leaving 7 bases between the germline ends. CDR1 and CDR2 from the germline V gene are LNHDA and SQIVND (reference sequence). The CDR3 is CASSIIGAGANVLTF. CDR3 nucleotides: TGTGCCAGTAGTATAATCGGGGCTGGGGCCAACGTCCTGACTTTC.

V and J are TRBV21-1 and TRBJ2-7; the table's D gene call, TRBD1, was not cross checked with the DNA. TRBV21-1 is a pseudogene locus. CDR3 length: 16 residues. CDR3 in amino acids: CASSPCPGFPTGEQYF. The CDR3 coding sequence is TGTGCCAGCAGCCCTTGCCCGGGATTCCCTACAGGGGAGCAGTACTTC.

CDR3 residues: CASGLDRGTEAFF. The CDR3 nucleotides are TGTGCTAGTGGTTTGGACCGGGGGACTGAAGCTTTCTTT. The J gene is TRBJ1-1, the V gene TRBV12-5; a possible D gene is TRBD1 (5 bases). Germline assignment: CDR1 LGHNT and CDR2 FRNRAP. The CDR3 consists of 13 residues. The V and J ends lost 1 base and 5 bases respectively, with 8 bases between them.

V gene TRBV7-9 combines with J gene TRBJ2-7, with 9 positions matching TRBD1. The length of the CDR3 is 14 residues. With 4 bases clipped from V and 4 bases from J, the junction kept 5 bases outside the gene matches. Germline values: CDR1 SEHNR, CDR2 FQNEAQ (reference sequence). DNA for the CDR3: TGTGCCAGCAGCTCGAGGACAGGGGATTACGAGCAGTACTTC. As protein: CASSSRTGDYEQYF.

V gene TRBV6-6 combines with J gene TRBJ2-3, with TRBD1 as a possible D gene (5 bases). Germline-derived CDR1 and CDR2 are MNHNY and SVGAGI (reference sequence). The ends were cut back, 8 bases at V and 3 bases at J, with 12 bases in the middle. This CDR3 comprises 13 residues. This CDR3 reads CASGRTPTDTQYF. The CDR3 nucleotides read TGTGCCAGCGGCCGGACACCAACAGATACGCAGTATTTT.

The CDR3: CASSWPLAGLAGLDSYEQYF. CDR3 DNA sequence: TGCGCCAGCTCATGGCCCCTCGCGGGACTAGCGGGATTGGACTCCTACGAGCAGTACTTC. The chain recombines TRBV10-1 with TRBJ2-7, with 13 bases that match TRBD2. CDR1 and CDR2 from the germline V gene are WNHNN and SYGVQD (reference sequence). The CDR3 spans 20 residues. V was pared by 8 bases and J by 0 bases, with 19 bases of the junction left unmatched.

The chain uses TRBV14 and TRBJ2-5; 7 bases map to TRBD2. CDR3 length: 13 residues. With V trimmed by 5 bases and J by 5 bases, 5 bases remained unmatched. Looked up from germline, CDR1 is SGHDN and CDR2 is FVKESK. The CDR3 DNA sequence: TGTGCCAGCAGCATCGGACTAGTTGAGACCCAGTACTTC. Translated: CASSIGLVETQYF.

V usage is TRBV7-8 and J usage is TRBJ2-3, with 8 bases fitting TRBD1. This CDR3 spans 15 amino acids. The germline CDR1 and CDR2 sequences are SGHVS and FQNEAQ. The V segment lost 1 base and the J segment 4 bases; nucleotides outside the gene matches: 4. The CDR3 spells CASSLGTGFADTQYF. CDR3 nucleotides: TGTGCCAGCAGCTTAGGGACAGGGTTCGCAGATACGCAGTATTTT. Looking up the rest from reference TRBV7-8 and TRBJ2-3 gives the full variable domain: GAGVSQSPRYKVAKRGQDVALRCDPISGHVSLFWYQQALGQGPEFLTYFQNEAQLDKSGLPSDRFFAERPEGSVSTLKIQRTQQEDSAVYLCASSLGTGFADTQYFGPGTRLTVL.

This clone came up a few times. The rearrangement uses TRBV4-1 and TRBJ2-7; no firm D call. Trimming took off 1 base at V and 4 bases at J, with 11 bases between the two ends. Germline CDR1 is MGHRA and CDR2 is YSYEKL. The CDR3 consists of 14 residues. The CDR3 loop is CASSQAITAYEQYF. The CDR3 region has the DNA TGCGCCAGCAGCCAAGCGATAACAGCATACGAGCAGTACTTC.

This chain links TRBV4-1 with TRBJ1-6; 9 bases are a match to TRBD1. The germline gives CDR1 MGHRA, CDR2 YSYEKL. Trimming took 3 bases from V and 7 from J; bases not matched to a gene: 4. CDR3 length: 15 amino acids. As DNA, the CDR3 is TGCGCCAGCAGCCAGCGGACAGGGGTGAATTCACCCCTCCACTTT. This translates into CASSQRTGVNSPLHF.